A selection of T cell receptor beta chains follows, all from one sample in a study of T cell responses to AZD1222 COVID-19 vaccine. Method: immunoSEQ multiplex PCR; TCRdb's copy keeps in-frame clones and lacks some. The repertoire holds 90,000 to 120,000 clones, with 80% to 90% as singletons. This sample comprised peripheral blood, obtained on day 0 of AZD1222 vaccination. These receptors were obtained from an adult in good health. Each CDR3 is given with its conserved first and last residue. A D gene is named only where the DNA matches it firmly.

v_call: TRBV19
d_call: TRBD2
j_call: TRBJ2-2
cdr3_aa: CASNTGTSISGELFF
cdr3_nt: TGTGCCAGTAATACCGGGACTAGCATTTCAGGGGAGCTGTTTTTT

v_call: TRBV4-2
d_call: TRBD1
j_call: TRBJ1-1
cdr3_aa: CASRRTGGDNTEAFF
cdr3_nt: TGTGCCAGCAGACGGACAGGGGGCGACAACACTGAAGCTTTCTTT

v_call: TRBV24-1
d_call: TRBD2
j_call: TRBJ2-2
cdr3_aa: CATRGLAGDDTGELFF
cdr3_nt: TGTGCCACCAGGGGACTAGCGGGAGACGACACCGGGGAGCTGTTTTTT

v_call: TRBV7-2
d_call: TRBD2
j_call: TRBJ2-2
cdr3_aa: CASSQLAGVRTGELFF
cdr3_nt: TGTGCCAGCAGCCAACTAGCGGGAGTGAGGACCGGGGAGCTGTTTTTT

v_call: TRBV25-1
d_call: TRBD2
j_call: TRBJ2-3
cdr3_aa: CASSGTSGRGTDTQYF
cdr3_nt: TGTGCCAGCAGTGGGACTAGCGGGAGGGGCACAGATACGCAGTATTTT

v_call: TRBV7-6
d_call: TRBD2
j_call: TRBJ2-3
cdr3_aa: CASSLGAGVRDTQYF
cdr3_nt: TGTGCCAGCAGCTTAGGGGCGGGAGTAAGGGATACGCAGTATTTT

v_call: TRBV27
d_call: NA
j_call: TRBJ2-2
cdr3_aa: CASSPEVVHTGELFF
cdr3_nt: TGTGCCAGCAGTCCCGAGGTGGTACACACCGGGGAGCTGTTTTTT

v_call: TRBV12-3/TRBV12-4
d_call: NA
j_call: TRBJ1-3
cdr3_aa: CASSPLPRGWDF
cdr3_nt: TGTGCCAGCAGCCCGCTACCCAGGGGATGGGATTTT

v_call: TRBV18
d_call: NA
j_call: TRBJ2-1
cdr3_aa: CASSPPGSTYNEQFF
cdr3_nt: TGTGCCAGCTCACCACCGGGCAGTACCTACAATGAGCAGTTCTTC

v_call: TRBV6-5
d_call: NA
j_call: TRBJ1-1
cdr3_aa: CASSYAMNTEAFF
cdr3_nt: TGTGCCAGCAGTTACGCGATGAACACTGAAGCTTTCTTT

v_call: TRBV12-5
d_call: NA
j_call: TRBJ1-1
cdr3_aa: CASGLVTNTEAFF
cdr3_nt: TGTGCTAGTGGTTTGGTAACAAACACTGAAGCTTTCTTT

v_call: TRBV7-2
d_call: TRBD2
j_call: TRBJ2-1
cdr3_aa: CASSKGTRAYNEQFF
cdr3_nt: TGTGCCAGCAGCAAAGGGACTAGGGCCTACAATGAGCAGTTCTTC

v_call: TRBV28
d_call: TRBD2
j_call: TRBJ2-7
cdr3_aa: CASSSGGGFYEQYF
cdr3_nt: TGTGCCAGCAGTTCCGGGGGGGGATTCTACGAGCAGTACTTC